In this sample, the clone carrying this T cell receptor (beta chain) turned up many times. Its antigen is still unknown. These data originate in a study of response to subunit inactivated influenza vaccine. Study-wide results and caveats: The authors proposed limited new T cell recruitment per seasonal influenza vaccination.

V was clipped by 5 bases and J by 0 bases, with 5 bases between them. The CDR3 runs 13 residues. TCRdb fed the RT-PCR reads into MiXCR, producing one record per CDR3 protein. The table has 650,000 to 700,000 distinct CDR3 sequences, 15% to 19% seen once; the top ten hold approximately 10%. This TCR was recovered from a man aged 50 or older who received an inactivated influenza vaccine. The sequences come from PBMCs from blood, collected 12 days after vaccination. The chain is built from TRBV12-3 or TRBV12-4 and TRBJ1-5; no clear D. CDR3 region: CASSPYSNQPQHF. DNA for the CDR3: TGTGCCAGCAGTCCCTATAGCAATCAGCCCCAGCATTTT.